This T cell receptor beta chain was documented in a study of T cells in Graves' hyperthyroidism and ophthalmopathy. In germline, CDR1 is ENHRY, CDR2 SYGVKD. Trimming removed 5 bases from V and 6 bases from J; junction bases left unmatched: 1. This CDR3 spans 12 amino acids. The CDR3 regions of TCR beta were amplified from RNA transcripts. RT-PCR in the first round (using the HTBI primer set) targeted the TCR CDR3. TCRdb passed the multiplex PCR reads through MiXCR, listing each CDR3 protein once. The data contain approximately 620,000 distinct CDR3 sequences, around 14% of them singletons. This clonotype has ten or more counts.

The receptor comes from a woman younger than 45 with Graves' hyperthyroidism that later progressed to Graves' ophthalmopathy. The rearrangement links TRBV10-3 to TRBJ2-4; 7 bases agree with TRBD2. Sequencing was carried out using blood. The CDR3 spells CAISREGNIQYF. CDR3 in DNA: TGTGCCATCAGTAGGGAGGGAAACATTCAGTACTTC.